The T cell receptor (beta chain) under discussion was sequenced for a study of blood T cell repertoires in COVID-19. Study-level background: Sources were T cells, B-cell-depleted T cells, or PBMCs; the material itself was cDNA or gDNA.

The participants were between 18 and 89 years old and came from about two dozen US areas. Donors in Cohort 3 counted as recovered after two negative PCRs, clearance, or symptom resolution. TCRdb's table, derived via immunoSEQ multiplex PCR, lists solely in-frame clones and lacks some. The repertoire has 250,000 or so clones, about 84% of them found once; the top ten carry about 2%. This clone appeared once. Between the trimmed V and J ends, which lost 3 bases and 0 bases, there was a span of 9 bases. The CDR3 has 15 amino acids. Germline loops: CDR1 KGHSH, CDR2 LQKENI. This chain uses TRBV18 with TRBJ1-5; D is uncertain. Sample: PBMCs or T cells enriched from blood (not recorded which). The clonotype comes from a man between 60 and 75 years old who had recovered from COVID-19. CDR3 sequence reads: CASSPSGDSNQPQHF. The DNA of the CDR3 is TGTGCCAGCTCACCTTCCGGGGATAGCAATCAGCCCCAGCATTTT.